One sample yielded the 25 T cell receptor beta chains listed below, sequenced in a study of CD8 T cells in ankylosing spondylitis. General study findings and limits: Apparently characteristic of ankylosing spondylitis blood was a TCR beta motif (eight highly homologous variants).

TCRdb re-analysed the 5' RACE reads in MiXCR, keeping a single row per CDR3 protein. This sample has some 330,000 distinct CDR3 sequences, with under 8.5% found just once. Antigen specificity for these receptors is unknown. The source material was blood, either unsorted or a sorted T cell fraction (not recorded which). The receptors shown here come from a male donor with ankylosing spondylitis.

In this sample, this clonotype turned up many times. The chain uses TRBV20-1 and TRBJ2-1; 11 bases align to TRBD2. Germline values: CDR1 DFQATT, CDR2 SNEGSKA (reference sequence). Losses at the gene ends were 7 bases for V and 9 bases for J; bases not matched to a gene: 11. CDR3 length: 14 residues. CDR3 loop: CSVPILAGDTEQFF. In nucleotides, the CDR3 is TGCAGTGTACCAATACTAGCGGGAGATACTGAGCAGTTCTTC.

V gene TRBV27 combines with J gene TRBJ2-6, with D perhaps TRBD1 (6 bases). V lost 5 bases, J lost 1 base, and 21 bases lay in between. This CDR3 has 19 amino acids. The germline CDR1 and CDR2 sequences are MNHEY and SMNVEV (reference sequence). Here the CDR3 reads CASSPTLTGISSGANVLTF. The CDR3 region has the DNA TGTGCCAGCAGTCCTACTTTGACAGGTATATCGTCTGGGGCCAACGTCCTGACTTTC.

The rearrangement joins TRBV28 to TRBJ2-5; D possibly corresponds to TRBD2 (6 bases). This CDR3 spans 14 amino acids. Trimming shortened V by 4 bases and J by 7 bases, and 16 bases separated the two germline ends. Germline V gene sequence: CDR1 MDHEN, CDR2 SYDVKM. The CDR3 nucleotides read TGTGCCAGCAGTTCCCCGACGGCGGAGGGGACCCAGTACTTC. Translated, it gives CASSSPTAEGTQYF.

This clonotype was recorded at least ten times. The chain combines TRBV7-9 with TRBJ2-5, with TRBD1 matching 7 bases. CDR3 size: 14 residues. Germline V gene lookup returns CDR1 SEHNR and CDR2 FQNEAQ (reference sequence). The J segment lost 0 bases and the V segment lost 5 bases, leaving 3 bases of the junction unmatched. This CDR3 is CASSLGTDQETQYF. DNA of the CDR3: TGTGCCAGCAGCCTAGGGACAGACCAAGAGACCCAGTACTTC.

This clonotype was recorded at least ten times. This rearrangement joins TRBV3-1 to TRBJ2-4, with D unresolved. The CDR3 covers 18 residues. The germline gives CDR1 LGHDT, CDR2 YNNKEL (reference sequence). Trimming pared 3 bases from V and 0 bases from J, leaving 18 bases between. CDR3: CASSHSRRRVLAKNIQYF. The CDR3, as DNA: TGTGCCAGCAGCCACTCGAGGCGGCGAGTTCTAGCCAAAAACATTCAGTACTTC.

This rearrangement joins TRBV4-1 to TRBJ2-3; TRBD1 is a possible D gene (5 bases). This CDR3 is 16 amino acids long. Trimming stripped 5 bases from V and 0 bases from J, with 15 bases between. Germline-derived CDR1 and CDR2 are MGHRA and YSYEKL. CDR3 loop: CASSTTTVGSTDTQYF. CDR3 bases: TGCGCCAGCAGCACTACGACAGTAGGTAGCACAGATACGCAGTATTTT.

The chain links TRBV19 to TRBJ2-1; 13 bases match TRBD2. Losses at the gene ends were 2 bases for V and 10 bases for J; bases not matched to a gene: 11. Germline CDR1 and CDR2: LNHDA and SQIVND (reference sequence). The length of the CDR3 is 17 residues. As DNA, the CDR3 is TGTGCCAGTAGTATATTACTAGCGGGAGGGGGGGACATCGAGCAGTTCTTC. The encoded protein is CASSILLAGGGDIEQFF.

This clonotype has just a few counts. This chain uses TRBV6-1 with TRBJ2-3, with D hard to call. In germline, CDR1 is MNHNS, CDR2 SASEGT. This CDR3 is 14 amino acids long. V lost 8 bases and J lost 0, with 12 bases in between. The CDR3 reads CASGPRLSTDTQYF. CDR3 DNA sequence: TGTGCCAGCGGCCCTCGACTTAGCACAGATACGCAGTATTTT.

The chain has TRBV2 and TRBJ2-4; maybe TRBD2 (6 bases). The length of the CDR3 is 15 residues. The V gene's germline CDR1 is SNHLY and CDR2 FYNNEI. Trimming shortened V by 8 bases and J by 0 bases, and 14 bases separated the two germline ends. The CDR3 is CASRGANLAKNIQYF. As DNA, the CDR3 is TGTGCCAGCCGCGGGGCAAACCTAGCCAAAAACATTCAGTACTTC.

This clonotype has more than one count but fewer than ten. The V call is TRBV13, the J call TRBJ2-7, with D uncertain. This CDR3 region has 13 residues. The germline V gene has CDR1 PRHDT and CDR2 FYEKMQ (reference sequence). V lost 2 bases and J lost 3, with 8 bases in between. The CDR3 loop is CASSLRTSYEQYF. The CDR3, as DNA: TGTGCCAGCAGCTTAAGGACCAGCTACGAGCAGTACTTC.

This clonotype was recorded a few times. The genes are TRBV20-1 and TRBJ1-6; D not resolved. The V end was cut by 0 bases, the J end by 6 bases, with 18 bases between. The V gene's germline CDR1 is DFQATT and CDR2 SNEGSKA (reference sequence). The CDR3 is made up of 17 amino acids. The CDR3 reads CSAREFGPAGLNSPLHF. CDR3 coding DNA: TGCAGTGCTAGAGAGTTTGGCCCCGCAGGCCTTAATTCACCCCTCCACTTT.

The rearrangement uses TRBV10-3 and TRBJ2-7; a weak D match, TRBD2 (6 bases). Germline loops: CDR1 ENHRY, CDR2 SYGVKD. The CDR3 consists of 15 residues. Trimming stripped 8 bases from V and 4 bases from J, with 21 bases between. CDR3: CAIGGGDLRGYEQYF. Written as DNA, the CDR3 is TGTGCCATCGGGGGAGGAGATTTGAGAGGATACGAGCAGTACTTC.

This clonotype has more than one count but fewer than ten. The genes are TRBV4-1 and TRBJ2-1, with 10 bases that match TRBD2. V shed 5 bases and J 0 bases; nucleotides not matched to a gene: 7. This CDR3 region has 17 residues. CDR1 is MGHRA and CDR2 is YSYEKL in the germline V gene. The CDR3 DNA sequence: TGCGCCAGCAGCGAGACTAGCGGGCCCAGCTCCTACAATGAGCAGTTCTTC. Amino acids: CASSETSGPSSYNEQFF.

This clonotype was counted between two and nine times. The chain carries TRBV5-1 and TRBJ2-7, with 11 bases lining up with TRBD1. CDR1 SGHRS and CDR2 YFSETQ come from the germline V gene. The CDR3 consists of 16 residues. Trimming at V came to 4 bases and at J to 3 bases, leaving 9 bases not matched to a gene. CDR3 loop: CASSVHGTGGGYEQYF. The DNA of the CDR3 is TGCGCCAGCAGCGTACACGGGACAGGGGGAGGCTACGAGCAGTACTTC.

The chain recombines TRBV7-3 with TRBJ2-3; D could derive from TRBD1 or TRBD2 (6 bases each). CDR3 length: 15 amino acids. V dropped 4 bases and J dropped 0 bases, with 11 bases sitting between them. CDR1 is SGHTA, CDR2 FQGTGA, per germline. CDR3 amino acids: CASSSPGASTDTQYF. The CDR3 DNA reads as TGTGCCAGCAGCTCCCCGGGGGCTAGCACAGATACGCAGTATTTT. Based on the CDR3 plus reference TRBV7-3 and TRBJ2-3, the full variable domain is GAGVSQTPSNKVTEKGKYVELRCDPISGHTALYWYRQSLGQGPEFLIYFQGTGAADDSGLPNDRFFAVRPEGSVSTLKIQRTERGDSAVYLCASSSPGASTDTQYFGPGTRLTVL.

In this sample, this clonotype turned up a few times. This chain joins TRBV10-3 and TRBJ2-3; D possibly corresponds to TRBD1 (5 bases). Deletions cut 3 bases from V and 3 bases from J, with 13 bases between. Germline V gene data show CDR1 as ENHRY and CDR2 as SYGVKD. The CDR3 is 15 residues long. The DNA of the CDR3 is TGTGCCATCAGTGATGGGGCCAGGATGACAGATACGCAGTATTTT. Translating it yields CAISDGARMTDTQYF.

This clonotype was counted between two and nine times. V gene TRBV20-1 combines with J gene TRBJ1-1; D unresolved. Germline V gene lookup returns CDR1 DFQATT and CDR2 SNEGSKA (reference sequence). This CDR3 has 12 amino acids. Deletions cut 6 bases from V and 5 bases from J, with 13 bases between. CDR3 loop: CSASGYWTEAFF. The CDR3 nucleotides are TGCAGTGCCTCCGGGTATTGGACTGAAGCTTTCTTT.

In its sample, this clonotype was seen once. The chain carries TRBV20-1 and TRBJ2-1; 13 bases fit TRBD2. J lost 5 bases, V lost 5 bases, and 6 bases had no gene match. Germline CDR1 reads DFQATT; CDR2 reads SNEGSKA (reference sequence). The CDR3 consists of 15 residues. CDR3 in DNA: TGCAGTGCTGCTGATGGGACTAGCGGGGACAATGAGCAGTTCTTC. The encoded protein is CSAADGTSGDNEQFF.

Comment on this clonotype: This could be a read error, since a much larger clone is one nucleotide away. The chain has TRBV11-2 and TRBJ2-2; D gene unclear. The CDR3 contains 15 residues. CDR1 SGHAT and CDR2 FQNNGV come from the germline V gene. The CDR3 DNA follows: TGTGCCAGCAGCGCCTCCCGGATCAGCACCTGGGAGCTGTTTTTT. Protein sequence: CASSASRISTWELFF.

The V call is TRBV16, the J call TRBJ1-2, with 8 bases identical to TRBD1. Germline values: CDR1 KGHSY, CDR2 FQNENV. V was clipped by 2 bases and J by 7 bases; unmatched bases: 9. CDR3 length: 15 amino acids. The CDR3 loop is CASSQRYDRGLGYTF. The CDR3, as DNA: TGTGCCAGCAGCCAAAGATATGACAGGGGCCTTGGCTACACCTTC.

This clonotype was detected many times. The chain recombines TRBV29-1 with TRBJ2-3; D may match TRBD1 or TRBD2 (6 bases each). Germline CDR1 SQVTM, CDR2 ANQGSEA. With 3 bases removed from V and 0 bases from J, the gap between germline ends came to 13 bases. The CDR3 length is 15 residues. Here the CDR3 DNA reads TGCAGCGTTGAGGGGGGCGCGAGAAGCACAGATACGCAGTATTTT. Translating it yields CSVEGGARSTDTQYF.

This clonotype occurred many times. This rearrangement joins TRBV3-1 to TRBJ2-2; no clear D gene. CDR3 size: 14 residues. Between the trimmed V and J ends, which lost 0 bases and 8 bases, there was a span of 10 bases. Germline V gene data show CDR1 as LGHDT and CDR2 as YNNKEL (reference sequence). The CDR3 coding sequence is TGTGCCAGCAGCCAAGATCTGGGGTCGGGGGAGCTGTTTTTT. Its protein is CASSQDLGSGELFF.

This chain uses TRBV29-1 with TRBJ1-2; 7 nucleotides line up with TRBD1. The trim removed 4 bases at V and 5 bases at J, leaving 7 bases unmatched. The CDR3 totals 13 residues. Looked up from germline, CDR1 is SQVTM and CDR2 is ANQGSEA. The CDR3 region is CSVGGQSTYGYTF. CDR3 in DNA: TGCAGCGTTGGGGGACAGAGTACATATGGCTACACCTTC.

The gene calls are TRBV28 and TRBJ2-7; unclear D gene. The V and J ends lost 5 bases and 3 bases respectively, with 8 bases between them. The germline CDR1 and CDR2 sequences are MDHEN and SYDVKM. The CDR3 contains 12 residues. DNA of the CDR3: TGTGCCAGCAGTAACCCTTTCTACGAGCAGTACTTC. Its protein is CASSNPFYEQYF.

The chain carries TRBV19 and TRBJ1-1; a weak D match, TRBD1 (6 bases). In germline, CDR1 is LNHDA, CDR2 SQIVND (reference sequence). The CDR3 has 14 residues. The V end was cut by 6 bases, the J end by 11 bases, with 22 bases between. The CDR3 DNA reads TGTGCCAGTAGATCAGGGCCCGGGGGCCCTTCGGCTTTCTTT. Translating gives CASRSGPGGPSAFF.